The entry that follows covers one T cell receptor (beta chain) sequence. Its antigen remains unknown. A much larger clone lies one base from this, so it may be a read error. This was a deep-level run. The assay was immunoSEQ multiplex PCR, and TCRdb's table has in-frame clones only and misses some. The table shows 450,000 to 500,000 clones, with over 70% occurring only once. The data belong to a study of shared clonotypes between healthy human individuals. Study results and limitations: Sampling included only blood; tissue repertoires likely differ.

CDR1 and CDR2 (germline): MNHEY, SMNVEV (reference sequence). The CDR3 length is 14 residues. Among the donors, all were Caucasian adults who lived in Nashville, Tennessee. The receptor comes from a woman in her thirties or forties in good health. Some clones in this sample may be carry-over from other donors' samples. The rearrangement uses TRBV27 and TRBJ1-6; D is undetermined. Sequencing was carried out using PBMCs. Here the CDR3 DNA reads TGTACCAGCAGTTTCCGCGGGCATAATTCACCCCTCCACTTT. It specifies CTSSFRGHNSPLHF.